This T cell receptor beta chain came from a study of control samples from healthy donors and cancer patients. The method was immunoSEQ multiplex PCR; TCRdb's version includes in-frame clones alone and lacks a portion of them. This sample carries 85,000 to 95,000 clones, about 87% of them seen once, and the ten largest clones take 14%. The CDR3 is made up of 12 amino acids. Germline CDR1 is MDHEN and CDR2 is SYDVKM. V was trimmed by 6 bases and J by 5 bases, leaving 10 bases between them. The V call is TRBV28, the J call TRBJ1-2, with D perhaps matching TRBD1 (6 bases). Material: blood. The receptor comes from a woman in her 70s in good health. CDR3 region: CASSQGPYGYTF. The CDR3 coding sequence is TGTGCCAGCAGCCAGGGGCCTTATGGCTACACCTTC.